What follows describes a single T cell receptor (beta chain). Its cognate antigen is unknown. CDR3 length: 11 amino acids. Germline lookup yields CDR1 MNHNS and CDR2 SASEGT. Between the trimmed V and J ends, which lost 6 bases and 5 bases, there was a span of 7 bases. RNA transcripts yielded amplified TCR beta CDR3 regions. TCR CDR3 regions were first amplified by RT-PCR with HTBI primers. One entry per CDR3 protein results from TCRdb running MiXCR on the multiplex PCR reads. The data show about 380,000 distinct CDR3 sequences, about a fifth seen once. The source of the sample is a study of T cells in Graves' hyperthyroidism and ophthalmopathy. Study-level points and caveats: Blood also carried most thyroid clonotypes expanded above 0.001.

The study left out patients who had uncontrolled infection, other autoimmune disease, pregnancy or lactation. A roughly 9.3 ml volume of fresh peripheral blood provided the PBMCs. Source material: blood. The rearrangement joins TRBV6-1 to TRBJ2-5; D is unclear. The TCR sequence derives from a young man with Graves' ophthalmopathy. CDR3 coding DNA: TGTGCCAGCAGAATATCCGAGACCCAGTACTTC. It translates to CASRISETQYF.